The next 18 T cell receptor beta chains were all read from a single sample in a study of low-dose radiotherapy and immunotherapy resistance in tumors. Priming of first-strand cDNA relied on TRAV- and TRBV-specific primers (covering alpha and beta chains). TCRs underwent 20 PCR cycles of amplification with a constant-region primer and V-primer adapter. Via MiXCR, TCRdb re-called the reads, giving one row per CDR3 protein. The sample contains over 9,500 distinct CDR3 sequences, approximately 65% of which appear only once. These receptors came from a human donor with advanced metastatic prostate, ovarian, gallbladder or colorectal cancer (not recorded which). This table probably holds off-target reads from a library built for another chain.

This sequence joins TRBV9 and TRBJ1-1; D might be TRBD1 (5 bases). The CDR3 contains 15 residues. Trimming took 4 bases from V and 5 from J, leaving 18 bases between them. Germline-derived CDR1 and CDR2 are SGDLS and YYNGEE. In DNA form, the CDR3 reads TGTGCCAGCAGCCCCGGGCCCCACGGGGGAACTGAAGCTTTCTTT. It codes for CASSPGPHGGTEAFF.

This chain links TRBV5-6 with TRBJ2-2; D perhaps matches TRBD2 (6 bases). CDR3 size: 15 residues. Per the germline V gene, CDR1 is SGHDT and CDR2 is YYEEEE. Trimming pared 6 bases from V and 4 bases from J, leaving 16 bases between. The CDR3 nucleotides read TGTGCCAGCACCCTTGGAGGGCTGAGCACCGGGGAGCTGTTTTTT. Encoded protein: CASTLGGLSTGELFF.

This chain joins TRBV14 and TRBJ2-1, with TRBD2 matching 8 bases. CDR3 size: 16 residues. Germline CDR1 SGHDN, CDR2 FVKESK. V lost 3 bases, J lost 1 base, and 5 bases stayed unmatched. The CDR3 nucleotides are TGTGCCAGCAGCCAGTTTAGCGGGGTTTCCTACAATGAGCAGTTCTTC. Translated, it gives CASSQFSGVSYNEQFF. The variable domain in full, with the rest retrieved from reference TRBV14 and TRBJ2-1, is EAGVTQFPSHSVIEKGQTVTLRCDPISGHDNLYWYRRVMGKEIKFLLHFVKESKQDESGMPNNRFLAERTGGTYSTLKVQPAELEDSGVYFCASSQFSGVSYNEQFFGPGTRLTVL.

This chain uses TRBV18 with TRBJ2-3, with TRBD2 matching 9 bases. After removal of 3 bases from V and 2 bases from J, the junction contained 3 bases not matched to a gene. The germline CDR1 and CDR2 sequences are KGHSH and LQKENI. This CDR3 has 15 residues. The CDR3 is CASSPTSGYTDTQYF. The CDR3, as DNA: TGTGCCAGCTCACCGACTAGCGGATACACAGATACGCAGTATTTT. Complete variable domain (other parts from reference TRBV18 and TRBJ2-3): NAGVMQNPRHLVRRRGQEARLRCSPMKGHSHVYWYRQLPEEGLKFMVYLQKENIIDESGMPKERFSAEFPKEGPSILRIQQVVRGDSAAYFCASSPTSGYTDTQYFGPGTRLTVL.

CDR3 in amino acids: CASRRESNGELFF. The CDR3 nucleotides read TGTGCCAGTCGTCGGGAGTCTAACGGGGAGCTGTTTTTT. The genes are TRBV6-8 and TRBJ2-2; TRBD2 might be the D (6 bases). The CDR3 sequence is 13 residues long. The V end was cut by 9 bases, the J end by 7 bases, with 15 bases between. CDR1 and CDR2 from the germline V gene are MNHGY and SAAAGT.

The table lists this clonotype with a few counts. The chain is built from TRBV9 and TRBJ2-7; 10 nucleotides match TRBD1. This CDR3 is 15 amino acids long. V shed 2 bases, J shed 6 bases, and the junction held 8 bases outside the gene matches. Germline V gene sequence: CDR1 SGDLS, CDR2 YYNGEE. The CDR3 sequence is CASSVGGTGAGEQYF. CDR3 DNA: TGTGCCAGCAGCGTTGGGGGGACAGGGGCTGGCGAGCAGTACTTC.

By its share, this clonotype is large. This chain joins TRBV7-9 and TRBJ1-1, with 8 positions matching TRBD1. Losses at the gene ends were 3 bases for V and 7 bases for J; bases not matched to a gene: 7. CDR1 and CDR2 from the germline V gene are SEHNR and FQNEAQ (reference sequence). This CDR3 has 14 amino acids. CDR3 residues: CASSFTNGQGEAFF. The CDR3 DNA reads TGTGCCAGCAGCTTCACAAATGGACAGGGTGAAGCTTTCTTT.

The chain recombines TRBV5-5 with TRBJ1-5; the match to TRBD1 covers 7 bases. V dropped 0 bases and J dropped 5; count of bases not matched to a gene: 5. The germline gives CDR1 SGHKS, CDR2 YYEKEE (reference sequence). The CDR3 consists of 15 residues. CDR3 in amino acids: CASSLDRGRDQPQHF. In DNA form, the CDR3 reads TGTGCCAGCAGCTTGGACAGGGGAAGAGATCAGCCCCAGCATTTT.

The CDR3 bases are TGTGCCAGCAGCCGGACCGGGACTAGTAATGAGCAGTTCTTC. It encodes CASSRTGTSNEQFF. J is TRBJ2-1 and V is TRBV5-8; TRBD2 aligns across 8 bases. V shed 4 bases, J shed 7 bases, and the junction held 7 bases outside the gene matches. The V gene's germline CDR1 is SGHTS and CDR2 YDEGEE. This CDR3 comprises 14 residues.

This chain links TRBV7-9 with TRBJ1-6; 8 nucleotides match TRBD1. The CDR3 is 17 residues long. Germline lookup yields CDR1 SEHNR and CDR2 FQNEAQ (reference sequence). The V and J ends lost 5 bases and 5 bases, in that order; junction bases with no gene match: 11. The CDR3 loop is CASSNLDRGSDNSPLHF. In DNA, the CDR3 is TGTGCCAGCAGCAATCTAGACAGGGGCAGTGATAATTCACCCCTCCACTTT. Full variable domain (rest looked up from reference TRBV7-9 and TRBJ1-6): DTGVSQNPRHKITKRGQNVTFRCDPISEHNRLYWYRQTLGQGPEFLTYFQNEAQLEKSRLLSDRFSAERPKGSFSTLEIQRTEQGDSAMYLCASSNLDRGSDNSPLHFGNGTRLTVT.

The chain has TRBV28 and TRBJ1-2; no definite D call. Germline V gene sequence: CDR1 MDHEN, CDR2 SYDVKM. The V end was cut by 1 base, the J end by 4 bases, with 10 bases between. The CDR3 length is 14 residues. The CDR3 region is CASSLFQEGYGYTF. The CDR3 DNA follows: TGTGCCAGCAGTTTATTCCAGGAGGGCTATGGCTACACCTTC.

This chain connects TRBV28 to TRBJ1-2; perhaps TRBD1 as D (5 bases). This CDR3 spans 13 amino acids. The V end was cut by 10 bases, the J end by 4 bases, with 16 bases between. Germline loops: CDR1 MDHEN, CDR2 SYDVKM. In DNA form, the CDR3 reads TGTGCCACCCTCAAGGGAGGGACCTATGGCTACACCTTC. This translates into CATLKGGTYGYTF.

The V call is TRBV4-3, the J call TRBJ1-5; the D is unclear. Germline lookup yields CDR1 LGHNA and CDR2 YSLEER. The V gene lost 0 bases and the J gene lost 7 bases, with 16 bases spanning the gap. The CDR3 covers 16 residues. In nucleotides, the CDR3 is TGCGCCAGCAGCCAAGATCTGATGGTGGAGATGCAGCCCCAGCATTTT. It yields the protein CASSQDLMVEMQPQHF.

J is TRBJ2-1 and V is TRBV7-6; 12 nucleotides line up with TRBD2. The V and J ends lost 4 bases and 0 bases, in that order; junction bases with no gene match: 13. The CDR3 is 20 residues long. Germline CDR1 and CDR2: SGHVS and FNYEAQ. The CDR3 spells CASSSVTSGGYRSSYNEQFF. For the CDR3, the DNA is TGTGCCAGCAGCTCCGTGACTAGCGGGGGATATAGGAGCTCCTACAATGAGCAGTTCTTC.

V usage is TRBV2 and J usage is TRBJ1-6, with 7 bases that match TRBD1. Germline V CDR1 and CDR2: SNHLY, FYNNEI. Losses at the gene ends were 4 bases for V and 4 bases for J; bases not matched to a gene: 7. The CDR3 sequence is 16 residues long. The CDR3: CASSGNRGTYNSPLHF. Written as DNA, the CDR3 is TGTGCCAGCAGTGGAAACAGGGGAACGTATAATTCACCCCTCCACTTT. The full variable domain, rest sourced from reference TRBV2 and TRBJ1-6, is EPEVTQTPSHQVTQMGQEVILRCVPISNHLYFYWYRQILGQKVEFLVSFYNNEISEKSEIFDDQFSVERPDGSNFTLKIRSTKLEDSAMYFCASSGNRGTYNSPLHFGNGTRLTVT.

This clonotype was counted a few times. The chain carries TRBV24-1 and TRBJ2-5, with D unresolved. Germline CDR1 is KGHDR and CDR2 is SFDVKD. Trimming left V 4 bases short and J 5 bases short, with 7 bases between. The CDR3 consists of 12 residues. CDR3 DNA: TGTGCCACCAGTGACCCCCGCGAGACCCAGTACTTC. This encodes CATSDPRETQYF.

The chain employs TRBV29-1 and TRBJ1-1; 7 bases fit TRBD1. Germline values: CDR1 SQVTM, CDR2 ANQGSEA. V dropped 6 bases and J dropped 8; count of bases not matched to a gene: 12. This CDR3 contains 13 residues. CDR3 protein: CSVDGTAAREAFF. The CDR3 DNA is TGCAGCGTGGACGGGACAGCTGCTAGGGAAGCTTTCTTT.

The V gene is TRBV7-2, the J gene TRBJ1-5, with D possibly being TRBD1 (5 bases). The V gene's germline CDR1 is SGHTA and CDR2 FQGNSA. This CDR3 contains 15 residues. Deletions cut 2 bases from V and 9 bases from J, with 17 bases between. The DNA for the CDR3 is TGTGCCAGCAGCTTACGGGGACTAGGTGTTGGGCCCCAGCATTTT. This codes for CASSLRGLGVGPQHF.